Listed here are 24 T cell receptor beta chains from one sample, sequenced in a study of early T cells in non-severe SARS-CoV-2 infection. Using its own MiXCR run on the 5' RACE reads, TCRdb lists one record per CDR3 protein. This table has 63,000 or so distinct CDR3 sequences, 9.5% to 12% appearing once. Sequenced here: whole blood, sampled at baseline. The source of these receptors is an adult who was a healthcare worker with PCR-confirmed SARS-CoV-2 infection or an uninfected control (not recorded which).

This chain links TRBV11-2 with TRBJ2-3, with 7 bases lining up with TRBD2. V gave up 5 bases and J gave up 2 bases; unmatched junction bases: 10. This CDR3 contains 16 residues. The germline CDR1 and CDR2 sequences are SGHAT and FQNNGV. The chain's CDR3 is CASSKHDGRITDTQYF. CDR3 bases: TGTGCCAGCAGCAAGCATGACGGGAGGATCACAGATACGCAGTATTTT.

This rearrangement joins TRBV29-1 to TRBJ2-3; no definite D call. The CDR3 runs 12 residues. The germline V gene encodes CDR1 SQVTM and CDR2 ANQGSEA. Trimming took off 4 bases at V and 1 base at J, with 6 bases between the two ends. Here the CDR3 DNA reads TGCAGCGTTGTGGATGGCACAGATACGCAGTATTTT. It yields the protein CSVVDGTDTQYF.

V gene TRBV5-1 combines with J gene TRBJ2-4; maybe TRBD1 (5 bases). V gave up 3 bases and J gave up 5 bases, with 12 bases separating them. The CDR3 loop spans 14 amino acids. Germline V lookup: CDR1 SGHRS, CDR2 YFSETQ. CDR3 nucleotide sequence: TGCGCCAGCAGCTCCCGGCAAGGGGAAAACATTCAGTACTTC. Translated: CASSSRQGENIQYF.

The V and J genes are TRBV5-6 and TRBJ2-7; 7 positions agree with TRBD2. CDR3 size: 14 residues. Germline lookup yields CDR1 SGHDT and CDR2 YYEEEE. V lost 5 bases and J lost 6; bases outside the gene matches: 11. The CDR3 DNA reads TGTGCCAGCAGTTCGGGACTAAGACTTACCGAGCAGTACTTC. Its protein product is CASSSGLRLTEQYF.

This clonotype was detected many times. V is TRBV10-3 and J is TRBJ2-7; D is perhaps TRBD2 (6 bases). This CDR3 has 15 residues. Germline V gene data show CDR1 as ENHRY and CDR2 as SYGVKD. CDR3: CATNPLGGRALSQYF. The CDR3 coding sequence is TGTGCTACAAATCCGCTCGGGGGTCGTGCTCTGTCGCAGTACTTC.

A word on this clonotype: This may come from a read error, since a much larger clone is one base off. Lacking the conserved final phenylalanine or tryptophan, this CDR3 likely reflects a read error. This sequence joins TRBV18 and TRBJ1-2; 7 nucleotides match TRBD1. CDR1 is KGHSH and CDR2 is LQKENI in the germline V gene. CDR3 length: 15 amino acids. The J segment lost 3 bases and the V segment lost 3 bases, leaving 7 bases of the junction unmatched. The CDR3 nucleotides read TGTGCCAGCTCACCTTTGACAGGGCGCGACTATGGCTACACCATC. Amino acid sequence: CASSPLTGRDYGYTI.

This clonotype has only a few counts. This sequence joins TRBV9 and TRBJ2-1, with 11 nucleotides matching TRBD2. Germline-derived CDR1 and CDR2 are SGDLS and YYNGEE. J lost 5 bases, V lost 8 bases, and 12 bases had no gene match. This CDR3 spans 16 amino acids. The CDR3 is CASTSGSFSSHNEQFF. In DNA, the CDR3 is TGTGCCAGTACTAGCGGGAGCTTTTCTAGTCACAATGAGCAGTTCTTC.

J is TRBJ2-3 and V is TRBV28; D tentatively fits TRBD1 or TRBD2 (6 bases each). Trimming shortened V by 7 bases and J by 3 bases, and 11 bases separated the two germline ends. The germline gives CDR1 MDHEN, CDR2 SYDVKM. The CDR3 extends over 13 amino acids. The CDR3, as DNA: TGTGCCAGCATTGGAGGGGGGACAGATACGCAGTATTTT. Its protein product is CASIGGGTDTQYF.

This clonotype was counted only a few times. This sequence joins TRBV18 and TRBJ2-7; no firm D call. The CDR3 consists of 12 residues. V lost 3 bases to trimming and J lost 3 bases, with 6 bases between them. Per germline, CDR1 KGHSH and CDR2 LQKENI. CDR3 in amino acids: CASSPDFYEQYF. In nucleotides, the CDR3 is TGTGCCAGCTCACCCGACTTCTACGAGCAGTACTTC.

This clonotype was recorded a few times. The CDR3 nucleotides read TGTGCCAGCAGCCAAGCAGCGGGGAGGGGCACCGGGGAGCTGTTTTTT. Residues: CASSQAAGRGTGELFF. This sequence joins TRBV4-2 and TRBJ2-2; 7 bases line up with TRBD2. There are 16 residues in the CDR3. Germline V gene data show CDR1 as LGHNA and CDR2 as YNFKEQ. The V and J ends lost 1 base and 4 bases, in that order; junction bases with no gene match: 6.

In this sample, this clonotype turned up a few times. The genes are TRBV20-1 and TRBJ2-6; D not certain. Germline CDR1 and CDR2: DFQATT and SNEGSKA (reference sequence). V was clipped by 4 bases and J by 3 bases, with 1 base between them. The CDR3 has 11 amino acids. As DNA, the CDR3 is TGCAGTGCTATTGGGGCCAACGTCCTGACTTTC. Its translation: CSAIGANVLTF.

This clonotype has just a few counts. The chain is built from TRBV29-1 and TRBJ1-2; TRBD1 matches at 11 bases. Germline CDR1 SQVTM, CDR2 ANQGSEA. CDR3 length equals 13 residues. V lost 7 bases, J lost 3 bases, and 4 bases stayed unmatched. CDR3 in amino acids: CSARTGGYYGYTF. The CDR3 nucleotides are TGCAGCGCCCGGACAGGGGGCTACTATGGCTACACCTTC.

V gene TRBV12-5 combines with J gene TRBJ2-1; possible D gene TRBD1, 5 bases. This CDR3 contains 14 residues. Trimming left V 5 bases short and J 6 bases short, with 14 bases between. The V gene's germline CDR1 is LGHNT and CDR2 FRNRAP. CDR3 in DNA: TGTGCTAGTGGTGCCAGAAGGGGCGGCAATGAGCAGTTCTTC. As protein: CASGARRGGNEQFF. The full variable domain, in which reference TRBV12-5 and TRBJ2-1 provide the parts outside the CDR3, is DARVTQTPRHKVTEMGQEVTMRCQPILGHNTVFWYRQTMMQGLELLAYFRNRAPLDDSGMPKDRFSAEMPDATLATLKIQPSEPRDSAVYFCASGARRGGNEQFFGPGTRLTVL.

This clonotype was recorded at least ten times. The gene calls are TRBV25-1 and TRBJ1-2, with TRBD1 as a possible D gene (5 bases). Germline-derived CDR1 and CDR2 are MGHDK and SYGVNS. The CDR3 spans 11 residues. V was shortened by 10 bases and J by 7 bases, with 13 bases between the two germline ends. The CDR3 reads CATQGTSGYTF. The CDR3 coding sequence is TGTGCCACCCAGGGAACTTCTGGCTACACCTTC.

This chain joins TRBV7-2 and TRBJ2-5; weak D call: TRBD2 (6 bases). The CDR3 totals 14 residues. V was clipped by 1 base and J by 5 bases, with 11 bases between them. The V gene's germline CDR1 is SGHTA and CDR2 FQGNSA. CDR3 sequence reads: CASSLGGTSETQYF. The CDR3 nucleotides read TGTGCCAGCAGCTTAGGTGGGACTTCGGAGACCCAGTACTTC.

The V call is TRBV18, the J call TRBJ1-1; 11 bases map to TRBD1. Germline assignment: CDR1 KGHSH and CDR2 LQKENI. V trimming: 3 bases; J trimming: 2 bases; junction bases outside the gene matches: 5. This CDR3 has 16 residues. The CDR3 loop reads CASSPGQGAGNTEAFF. CDR3 DNA sequence: TGTGCCAGCTCACCTGGACAGGGGGCGGGTAACACTGAAGCTTTCTTT.

At least ten counts were recorded for this clonotype. The CDR3 DNA reads TGTGCCAGCAGTGCAGGGTTAAGCTCCTACAATGAGCAGTTCTTC. This gives the protein CASSAGLSSYNEQFF. This chain connects TRBV2 to TRBJ2-1; D possibly corresponds to TRBD1 (5 bases). The CDR3 covers 15 residues. Trimming stripped 4 bases from V and 0 bases from J, with 10 bases between. The V gene's germline CDR1 is SNHLY and CDR2 FYNNEI. Full variable domain (rest looked up from reference TRBV2 and TRBJ2-1): EPEVTQTPSHQVTQMGQEVILRCVPISNHLYFYWYRQILGQKVEFLVSFYNNEISEKSEIFDDQFSVERPDGSNFTLKIRSTKLEDSAMYFCASSAGLSSYNEQFFGPGTRLTVL.

V and J are TRBV7-9 and TRBJ2-1, with D hard to call. The CDR3 is made up of 14 amino acids. The V and J ends lost 3 bases and 2 bases respectively, with 8 bases between them. Germline values: CDR1 SEHNR, CDR2 FQNEAQ (reference sequence). CDR3: CASSFLRPYNEQFF. The DNA for the CDR3 is TGTGCCAGCAGCTTTCTCCGTCCCTACAATGAGCAGTTCTTC.

This clonotype has only a few counts. The rearrangement links TRBV12-3 or TRBV12-4 to TRBJ2-2; TRBD2 matches at 7 bases. Trimming removed 3 bases from V and 0 bases from J; junction bases left unmatched: 1. This CDR3 region has 15 residues. CDR3: CASSFRGANTGELFF. The CDR3 coding sequence is TGTGCCAGCAGTTTTCGGGGGGCGAACACCGGGGAGCTGTTTTTT.

This clonotype has a handful of counts. The chain has TRBV6-2 or TRBV6-3 and TRBJ2-5, with TRBD2 identical over 13 bases. This CDR3 has 18 residues. Germline CDR1 MNHEY, CDR2 SVGEGT. Germline trimming cut 0 bases from V and 5 bases from J; bases unmatched to any gene: 9. In DNA form, the CDR3 reads TGTGCCAGCAGTTACTCCGGACTAGCGGGGGCCCCGGGGGAGACCCAGTACTTC. Residues: CASSYSGLAGAPGETQYF.

The chain uses TRBV29-1 and TRBJ2-3; no definite D call. Trimming took off 4 bases at V and 6 bases at J, with 8 bases between the two ends. In germline, CDR1 is SQVTM, CDR2 ANQGSEA. The CDR3 has 11 amino acids. CDR3 region: CSVAFLDTQYF. CDR3 coding DNA: TGCAGCGTTGCCTTTCTGGATACGCAGTATTTT.

This clonotype was counted ten times or more. This chain links TRBV29-1 with TRBJ2-3, with 11 bases aligning to TRBD2. CDR1 is SQVTM, CDR2 ANQGSEA, per germline. This CDR3 is built from 12 residues. V trimming: 6 bases; J trimming: 5 bases; junction bases outside the gene matches: 1. The CDR3 region is CSVGTSGDTQYF. The CDR3 bases are TGCAGCGTCGGGACTAGCGGAGATACGCAGTATTTT.

This clonotype was counted a few times. The chain employs TRBV6-1 and TRBJ2-7; the match to TRBD1 covers 10 bases. The CDR3 extends over 17 amino acids. CDR1 is MNHNS and CDR2 is SASEGT in the germline V gene. V dropped 3 bases and J dropped 4; count of bases not matched to a gene: 12. The CDR3 reads CASSDILAGTGVYEQYF. The CDR3 nucleotides read TGTGCCAGCAGTGATATCCTGGCCGGGACAGGGGTGTACGAGCAGTACTTC.

This clonotype showed up many times. The V and J genes are TRBV6-2 or TRBV6-3 and TRBJ2-7; 12 bases match TRBD2. The junction had 12 bases not matched to a gene; V was cut back by 0 bases and J by 0 bases. CDR3 length: 20 residues. Germline loops: CDR1 MNHEY, CDR2 SVGEGT. CDR3 sequence: CASSYSTYWTSGKSSYEQYF. The DNA of the CDR3 is TGTGCCAGCAGTTACTCCACGTACTGGACTAGCGGGAAGAGCTCCTACGAGCAGTACTTC.